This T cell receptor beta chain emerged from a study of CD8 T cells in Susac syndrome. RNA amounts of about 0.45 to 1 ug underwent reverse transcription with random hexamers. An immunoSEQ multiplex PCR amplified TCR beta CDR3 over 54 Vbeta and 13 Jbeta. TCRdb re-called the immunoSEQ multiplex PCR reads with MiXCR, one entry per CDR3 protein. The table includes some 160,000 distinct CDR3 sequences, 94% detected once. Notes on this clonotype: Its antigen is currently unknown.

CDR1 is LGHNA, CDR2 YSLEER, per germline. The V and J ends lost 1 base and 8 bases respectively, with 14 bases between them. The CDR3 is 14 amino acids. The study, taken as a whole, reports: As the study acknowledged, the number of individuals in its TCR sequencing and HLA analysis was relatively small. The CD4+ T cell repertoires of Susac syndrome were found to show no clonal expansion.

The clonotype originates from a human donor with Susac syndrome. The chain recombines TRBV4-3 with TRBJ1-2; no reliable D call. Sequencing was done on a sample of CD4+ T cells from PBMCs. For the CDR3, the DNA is TGCGCCAGCAGCCAAGGGATCGGCAGAGCAGGCTACACCTTC. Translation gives CASSQGIGRAGYTF.